Each of the 14 T cell receptor beta chains below was sequenced from the same sample in a study of cytomegalovirus exposure and HLA in healthy donors. Primers included in the PCR were 60 Vbeta and 13 Jbeta primers. Assay used: immunoSEQ multiplex PCR; TCRdb lists only in-frame clones, some missing. Counted here are more than 85,000 clones, 76% occurring once; the ten biggest clones make up roughly 8%. Sample: PBMCs. The receptors derive from a woman aged 45-65 years in good health and CMV-seropositive.

The J gene is TRBJ2-5, the V gene TRBV6-5; 12 bases align to TRBD1. V was clipped by 2 bases and J by 5 bases; unmatched bases: 3. Germline V lookup: CDR1 MNHEY, CDR2 SVGAGI. The CDR3 totals 15 residues. CDR3 nucleotides: TGTGCCAGCAGTTACGGGGACAGGGGGCGCGAGACCCAGTACTTC. This sequence encodes CASSYGDRGRETQYF.

This rearrangement joins TRBV5-4 to TRBJ2-2, with unresolved D. Germline V gives CDR1 SGHNT, CDR2 YYREEE (reference sequence). The V gene lost 0 bases and the J gene lost 3 bases, with 3 bases spanning the gap. The CDR3 covers 13 residues. For the CDR3, the DNA is TGTGCCAGCAGCTTGGACTACACCGGGGAGCTGTTTTTT. This codes for CASSLDYTGELFF.

This clone was detected only a few times. J is TRBJ2-7 and V is TRBV18; D gene unclear. V gave up 3 bases and J gave up 1 base, with 10 bases separating them. There are 14 residues in the CDR3. Germline V gives CDR1 KGHSH, CDR2 LQKENI. As DNA, the CDR3 is TGTGCCAGCTCACCCATAGGAGAATCCTACGAGCAGTACTTC. Translating it yields CASSPIGESYEQYF. The whole variable domain, remainder taken from reference TRBV18 and TRBJ2-7, is NAGVMQNPRHLVRRRGQEARLRCSPMKGHSHVYWYRQLPEEGLKFMVYLQKENIIDESGMPKERFSAEFPKEGPSILRIQQVVRGDSAAYFCASSPIGESYEQYFGPGTRLTVT.

The rearrangement uses TRBV7-2 and TRBJ2-1, with D possibly TRBD1 on 7 matching bases. The V end lost 5 bases, the J end lost 12 bases, and 14 bases lay between the germline ends. The V gene's germline CDR1 is SGHTA and CDR2 FQGNSA. The CDR3 loop spans 12 amino acids. In DNA form, the CDR3 reads TGTGCCAGCAGCACCAGACAGGGAGGGCAGTTCTTC. This codes for CASSTRQGGQFF.

The chain combines TRBV19 with TRBJ1-6, with TRBD1 matching 7 bases. The germline gives CDR1 LNHDA, CDR2 SQIVND (reference sequence). The V segment lost 5 bases and the J segment 10 bases; nucleotides outside the gene matches: 8. This CDR3 is built from 14 residues. Here the CDR3 reads CASSLRQGGSPLHF. The CDR3 region has the DNA TGTGCCAGTAGTCTTCGACAGGGCGGCTCACCCCTCCACTTT.

The chain recombines TRBV6-1 with TRBJ1-2; no definite D call. Germline V gives CDR1 MNHNS, CDR2 SASEGT. CDR3 size: 14 residues. Deletions cut 5 bases from V and 3 bases from J, with 13 bases between. The CDR3 sequence: CASSTVGEDYGYTF. CDR3 nucleotides: TGTGCCAGCAGTACCGTTGGGGAGGACTATGGCTACACCTTC.

The chain is built from TRBV6-1 and TRBJ2-4, with 10 bases matching TRBD1. Germline V gene sequence: CDR1 MNHNS, CDR2 SASEGT. This CDR3 has 14 residues. Losses at the gene ends were 6 bases for V and 12 bases for J; bases not matched to a gene: 11. CDR3 sequence (DNA): TGTGCCAGCAGCGACAGGGGGCGAGCCACCAGTCAGTACTTC. It yields the protein CASSDRGRATSQYF.

The chain uses TRBV27 and TRBJ2-7; TRBD2 matches 13 bases. CDR3 length equals 13 residues. Germline CDR1 is MNHEY and CDR2 is SMNVEV (reference sequence). The V gene end was trimmed by 10 bases and the J gene end by 5 bases; junction bases not matched to a gene: 5. As DNA, the CDR3 is TGTGCCACCCGACTAGCGGGAGGCGACGAGCAGTACTTC. Translation gives CATRLAGGDEQYF.

V is TRBV5-5 and J is TRBJ2-5; D unclear. V shed 1 base and J shed 1 base, with 14 bases lying between them. The CDR3 totals 16 residues. Germline CDR1 SGHKS, CDR2 YYEKEE (reference sequence). Written as DNA, the CDR3 is TGTGCCAGCAGCTTGTCTGGTGTAATCGGCCAAGAGACCCAGTACTTC. Its protein is CASSLSGVIGQETQYF.

The genes are TRBV5-1 and TRBJ1-4; D is undetermined. V was shortened by 1 base and J by 7 bases, with 11 bases between the two germline ends. Germline CDR1 is SGHRS and CDR2 is YFSETQ. This CDR3 is built from 14 residues. Written as DNA, the CDR3 is TGCGCCAGCAGCTTGAGCTCGGGTGGTGAAAAACTGTTTTTT. Translation gives CASSLSSGGEKLFF. Looking up the rest from reference TRBV5-1 and TRBJ1-4 gives the full variable domain: KAGVTQTPRYLIKTRGQQVTLSCSPISGHRSVSWYQQTPGQGLQFLFEYFSETQRNKGNFPGRFSGRQFSNSRSEMNVSTLELGDSALYLCASSLSSGGEKLFFGSGTQLSVL.

V usage is TRBV6-1 and J usage is TRBJ2-2; 7 nucleotides agree with TRBD1. The CDR3 contains 14 residues. V shed 6 bases, J shed 0 bases, and the junction held 1 base outside the gene matches. Germline CDR1 MNHNS, CDR2 SASEGT. CDR3 in amino acids: CASRTGANTGELFF. CDR3 in DNA: TGTGCCAGCAGAACAGGGGCGAACACCGGGGAGCTGTTTTTT.

This clone appeared once. The rearrangement links TRBV2 to TRBJ2-2, with 13 nucleotides matching TRBD2. CDR1 and CDR2 (germline): SNHLY, FYNNEI. This CDR3 region has 19 residues. V lost 3 bases, J lost 4 bases, and 11 bases stayed unmatched. Here the CDR3 reads CASSETHWTSGGITGELFF. The CDR3 DNA reads as TGTGCCAGCAGTGAGACCCACTGGACTAGCGGGGGCATCACCGGGGAGCTGTTTTTT.

The chain carries TRBV27 and TRBJ1-2; 10 bases are shared with TRBD1. Trimming at V came to 5 bases and at J to 8 bases, leaving 8 bases not matched to a gene. Germline V lookup: CDR1 MNHEY, CDR2 SMNVEV (reference sequence). This CDR3 has 14 amino acids. The CDR3 protein is CASSHGTGVRGYTF. CDR3 nucleotides: TGTGCCAGCAGTCATGGGACAGGGGTTCGGGGCTACACCTTC.

The chain is built from TRBV11-2 and TRBJ1-1, with 9 bases identical to TRBD1. Trimming at V came to 5 bases and at J to 0 bases, leaving 1 base not matched to a gene. The germline V gene encodes CDR1 SGHAT and CDR2 FQNNGV. This CDR3 has 14 residues. For the CDR3, the DNA is TGTGCCAGCAGCAGGGACAGGGTGAACACTGAAGCTTTCTTT. Residues: CASSRDRVNTEAFF.